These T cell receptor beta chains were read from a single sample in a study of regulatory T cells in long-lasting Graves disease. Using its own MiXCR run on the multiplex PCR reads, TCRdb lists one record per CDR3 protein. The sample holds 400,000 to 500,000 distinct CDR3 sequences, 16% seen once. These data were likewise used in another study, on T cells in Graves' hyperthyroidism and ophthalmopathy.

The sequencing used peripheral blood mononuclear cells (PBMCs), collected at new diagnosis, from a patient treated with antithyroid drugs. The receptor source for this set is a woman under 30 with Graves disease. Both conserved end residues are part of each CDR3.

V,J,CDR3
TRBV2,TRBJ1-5,CASSEFRINQPQHF
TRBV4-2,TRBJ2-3,CASSQERGFVGDTQYF
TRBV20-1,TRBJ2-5,CSARGDRGLQYF
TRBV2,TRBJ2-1,CASSLLAFHEQFF
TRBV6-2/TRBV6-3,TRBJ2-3,CASRRLAGGDDTQYF
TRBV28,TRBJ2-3,CASSFRQVADTQYF
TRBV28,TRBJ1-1,CASSSLRQNTEAFF
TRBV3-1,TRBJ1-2,CASSEQNYGYTF
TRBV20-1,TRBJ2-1,CSPERLAGGGEQFF
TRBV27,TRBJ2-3,CASSLYWGAGQELSTDTQYF
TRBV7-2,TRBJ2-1,CASSVGFSGLAYNEQFF
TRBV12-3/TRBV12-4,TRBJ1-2,CASSQERRYGYTF
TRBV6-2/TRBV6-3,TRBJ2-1,CASSYSGANEQFF
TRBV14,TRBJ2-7,CASSQDPEGYEQYF
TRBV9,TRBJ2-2,CASSLTSGMSGELFF
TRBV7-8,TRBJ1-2,CASSLGGSFYGYTF
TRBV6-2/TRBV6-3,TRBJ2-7,CASSFRDSEFYEQYF
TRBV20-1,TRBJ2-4,CRRRRNIAKNIQYF
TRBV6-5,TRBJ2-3,CASSYANRERGDTQYF
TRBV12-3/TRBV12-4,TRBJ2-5,CASSLPGQGDETQYF
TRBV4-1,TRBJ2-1,CASSQLLALVGNEQFF
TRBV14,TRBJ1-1,CASSQGYGTEAFF
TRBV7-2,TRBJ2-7,CASSFKTSGNALDYEQYF
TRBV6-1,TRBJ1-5,CAIKGASNQPQHF
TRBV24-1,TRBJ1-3,CATSDPSSSGNTIYF
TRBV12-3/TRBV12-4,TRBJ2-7,CASRMAGTRSAEQYF
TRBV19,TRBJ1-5,CASTSPGTGDHNQPQHF
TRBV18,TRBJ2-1,CASSPLANNEQFF
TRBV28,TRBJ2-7,CASSGTGTIPYEQYF
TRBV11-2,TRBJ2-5,CASSQVGTGRETQYF
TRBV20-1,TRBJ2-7,CSARELETTYEQYF
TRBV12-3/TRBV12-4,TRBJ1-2,CASSLALMGSAYGYTF
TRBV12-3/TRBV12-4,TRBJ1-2,CASSLKAGTDNYGYTF
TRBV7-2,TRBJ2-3,CASSSSENTDTQYF
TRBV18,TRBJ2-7,CASSGASEEQYF
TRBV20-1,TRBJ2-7,CSASGAGAVGGEQYF
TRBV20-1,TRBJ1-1,CSASVAGTGNTEAFF
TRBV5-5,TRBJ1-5,CASSASLRGSNQPQHF
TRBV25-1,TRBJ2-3,CASSEYGTGTVTDTQYF
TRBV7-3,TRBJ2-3,CASSSGLAGVFRAGTDTQYF
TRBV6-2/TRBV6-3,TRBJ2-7,CASSVEGPPYEQYF
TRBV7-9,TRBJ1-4,CASSLAQGNEKLFF
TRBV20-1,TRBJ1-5,CSASRALFLSNQPQHF
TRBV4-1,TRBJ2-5,CASSQNQGLGTQYF
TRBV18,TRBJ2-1,CASSPPIAGGGRNEQFF
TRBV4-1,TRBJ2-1,CASSQDRLGLAVYEQFF
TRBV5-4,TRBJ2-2,CASSRDGGTGELFF
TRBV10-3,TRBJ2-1,CAISETSPGEQFF